Listed here is a single TCR beta chain. The antigen remains unidentified. The sample belongs to a study of response to subunit inactivated influenza vaccine. Study-wide points: Authors suggested each seasonal flu vaccination may recruit only limited numbers of new T cells.

TCRdb processed the RT-PCR reads anew with MiXCR; each CDR3 protein has one entry. Of about 650,000 distinct CDR3 sequences listed, 14% are singletons. This material consisted of PBMCs from blood, taken 14 to 15 days before vaccination. The origin of this receptor is a middle-aged man who received an inactivated influenza vaccine.

CDR3 region: CASSYRDRDQPQHF. The CDR3 nucleotides are TGTGCCAGCAGTTATCGGGACAGAGATCAGCCCCAGCATTTT. The gene calls are TRBV6-5 and TRBJ1-5, with 7 bases identical to TRBD1. The CDR3 length is 14 residues. V lost 3 bases, J lost 5 bases, and 4 bases stayed unmatched. Germline lookup yields CDR1 MNHEY and CDR2 SVGAGI.